This T cell receptor (beta chain) was captured by sequencing in a study of blood T cell repertoires in COVID-19. Study summary: COVID-19 samples collected from the United States, Italy and Spain covered acute and convalescent phases. PBMCs, B-cell-depleted T cells, or T cells were the source of the cDNA or gDNA that made up the material.

CDR1 is MNHEY and CDR2 is SMNVEV in the germline V gene (reference sequence). Trimming stripped 6 bases from V and 2 bases from J, with 22 bases between. The CDR3 is 17 amino acids. As processed by the authors: Quantification of nucleated cells was approximated via reference gene primer amplification. Clones were read by immunoSEQ multiplex PCR, and TCRdb kept only the in-frame ones, dropping some. V, J and clone size reflect that table, while D and trimming were determined from the DNA. The sample lists around 150,000 clones, around 80% seen once, with around 20% in the top ten. The V gene is TRBV27, the J gene TRBJ2-5; D may be TRBD2 (6 bases). The sample consisted of peripheral blood. The sequence was collected from a woman of 80 years or more with acute or convalescent COVID-19. CDR3 amino acids: CASRPGWGVAEQETQYF. For the CDR3, the DNA is TGTGCCAGCAGACCAGGTTGGGGAGTAGCGGAACAAGAGACCCAGTACTTC.